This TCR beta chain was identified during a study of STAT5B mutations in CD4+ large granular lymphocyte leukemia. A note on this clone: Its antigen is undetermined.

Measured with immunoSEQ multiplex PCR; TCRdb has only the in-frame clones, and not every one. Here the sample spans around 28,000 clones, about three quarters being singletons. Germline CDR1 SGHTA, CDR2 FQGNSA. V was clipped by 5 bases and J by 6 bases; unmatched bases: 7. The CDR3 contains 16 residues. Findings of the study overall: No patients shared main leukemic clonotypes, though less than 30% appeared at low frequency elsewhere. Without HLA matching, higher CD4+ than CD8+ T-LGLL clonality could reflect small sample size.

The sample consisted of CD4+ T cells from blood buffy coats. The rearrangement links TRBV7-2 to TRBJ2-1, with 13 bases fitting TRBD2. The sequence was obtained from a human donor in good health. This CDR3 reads CASSLPTSGRGNEQFF. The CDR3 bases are TGTGCCAGCAGCCTGCCTACTAGCGGGAGGGGCAATGAGCAGTTCTTC.